This T cell receptor (beta chain) was profiled in a study of cytomegalovirus exposure and HLA in healthy donors. Study results and limitations: Cytomegalovirus status was reportedly diagnosed by the classifier with high sensitivity and specificity. The study designated over 150 TCR beta chains cytomegalovirus-associated. In a later analysis, first-cohort TCR clusters were found to tend to co-occur in the 90 to 150 validation repertoires.

There are 13 residues in the CDR3. The germline V gene has CDR1 SSHAT and CDR2 FNYEAQ (reference sequence). On this clone itself: Its antigen is not identified. One end of the junction is discordant with germline, which a read error may explain.

Method: immunoSEQ multiplex PCR; TCRdb's copy keeps in-frame clones and lacks some. The data show 100,000 to 120,000 clones, 88% seen once. This TCR came from a woman in her twenties or thirties in good health and CMV-seropositive. The sample taken for sequencing was PBMCs. The genes are TRBV7-7 and TRBJ2-4; TRBD1 might be the D (6 bases). The CDR3 loop is CASSGRPGDIQYF. CDR3 nucleotide sequence: TGTGCTAGCAGCGGCCGCCCAGGGGACATTCAGTACTTC.